This T cell receptor (beta chain) was sequenced in a study of sequential checkpoint blockade in melanoma. Treatment defined: randomized to nivolumab then ipilimumab (arm A) or the reverse (arm B). Clones were read by immunoSEQ multiplex PCR, and TCRdb kept only the in-frame ones, dropping some. The top ten clones hold approximately 51% of a sample with around 5,000 clones, roughly 80% of them seen once. Specimen: CD8+ T cells sorted from blood (inferred from file names), collected from a patient given nivolumab and ipilimumab in sequence. The sequence was obtained from a human patient with melanoma. Some clones in this sample may be carry-over from other donors' samples.

The DNA of the CDR3 is TGTGCCAGTCAGGCCACCTTGGGGGGCGAGCAGTACTTC. Its translation: CASQATLGGEQYF. J is TRBJ2-7 and V is TRBV2; tentative D call: TRBD2 (6 bases). Trimming left V 9 bases short and J 6 bases short, with 18 bases between. There are 13 residues in the CDR3. Per the germline V gene, CDR1 is SNHLY and CDR2 is FYNNEI.